Listed below are T cell receptor beta chains from one sample, sequenced in a study of blood T cell repertoires in COVID-19. This table comes from immunoSEQ multiplex PCR, and its TCRdb copy is limited to in-frame clones, with some not included. This table has approximately 310,000 clones, about nine tenths appearing once. Sequences were obtained from peripheral blood. Source of these receptors: a man aged 45-60 years with active or convalescent COVID-19. Both conserved end residues are trimmed from each CDR3. Fields, in order: V gene, J gene, CDR3 protein.

v_gene: TRBV28; j_gene: TRBJ1-4; CDR3aa: ASSLSRPGGYEKLF
v_gene: TRBV6-5; j_gene: TRBJ1-5; CDR3aa: ASVRGEVRNQPQH
v_gene: TRBV18; j_gene: TRBJ2-5; CDR3aa: ASSRSPQETQY
v_gene: TRBV2; j_gene: TRBJ1-4; CDR3aa: ASEGGGNEKLF
v_gene: TRBV28; j_gene: TRBJ1-2; CDR3aa: ASTTGSIGYT
v_gene: TRBV19; j_gene: TRBJ2-3; CDR3aa: ASSIVGTGLTDTQY
v_gene: TRBV5-1; j_gene: TRBJ2-2; CDR3aa: ASSLGRDTFNTGELF
v_gene: TRBV10-3; j_gene: TRBJ1-6; CDR3aa: AISVQANNSPLH
v_gene: TRBV28; j_gene: TRBJ2-1; CDR3aa: ASSTPGQLRNEQF
v_gene: TRBV2; j_gene: TRBJ2-7; CDR3aa: ASSEQGSSYEQY
v_gene: TRBV5-6; j_gene: TRBJ2-6; CDR3aa: ASSRGTAAWANVLT
v_gene: TRBV6-6; j_gene: TRBJ2-5; CDR3aa: ASSYSFGGGLETQY
v_gene: TRBV9; j_gene: TRBJ1-2; CDR3aa: ASSVASAGANYGYT
v_gene: TRBV6-2/TRBV6-3; j_gene: TRBJ1-1; CDR3aa: ASSQTGDRAF
v_gene: TRBV7-2; j_gene: TRBJ1-1; CDR3aa: ASSSQGDTEAF
v_gene: TRBV4-1; j_gene: TRBJ2-7; CDR3aa: ASSQSDITLAFTSYEQY
v_gene: TRBV6-5; j_gene: TRBJ2-3; CDR3aa: ASGVGASTDTQY
v_gene: TRBV24-1; j_gene: TRBJ2-1; CDR3aa: ATSETSGIYNEQF
v_gene: TRBV12-3/TRBV12-4; j_gene: TRBJ2-7; CDR3aa: ASSPGWFDEQY
v_gene: TRBV6-2/TRBV6-3; j_gene: TRBJ2-3; CDR3aa: ASSYSKTGSTDTQY
v_gene: TRBV2; j_gene: TRBJ2-1; CDR3aa: ASRKGLSPNEQF
v_gene: TRBV5-1; j_gene: TRBJ2-1; CDR3aa: ASSPTSGGGGEQF
v_gene: TRBV2; j_gene: TRBJ2-1; CDR3aa: ASSTLGFTYNEQF
v_gene: TRBV28; j_gene: TRBJ2-7; CDR3aa: ASSSPRQVYEQY
v_gene: TRBV19; j_gene: TRBJ1-2; CDR3aa: ASSIQGAVRYGYT
v_gene: TRBV4-3; j_gene: TRBJ2-7; CDR3aa: ASSQDRSGRAYEQY
v_gene: TRBV3-1/TRBV3-2; j_gene: TRBJ1-5; CDR3aa: ASSQGASGSNQPQH
v_gene: TRBV5-4; j_gene: TRBJ2-3; CDR3aa: ASSSGSTDTQY